This T cell receptor (beta chain) was identified in a study of OX40 agonist ivuxolimab in advanced cancers. Per germline, CDR1 SGHNT and CDR2 YYREEE (reference sequence). This CDR3 is 15 amino acids long. V was shortened by 1 base and J by 0 bases, with 7 bases between the two germline ends. Only in-frame clones appear in the TCRdb table, and some are missing; sequencing was by immunoSEQ multiplex PCR. The sample carries roughly 120,000 clones, just under 95% recorded once. The specimen was CD4+ or CD8+ T cells sorted from blood, collected in a trial of the OX40 agonist ivuxolimab. This chain connects TRBV5-4 to TRBJ2-2; D is undetermined. The source of this sequence is an adult with an advanced solid tumor such as melanoma, head and neck, liver or kidney cancer. CDR3 nucleotide sequence: TGTGCCAGCAGCTTGCAGGCCACGAACACCGGGGAGCTGTTTTTT. This gives the protein CASSLQATNTGELFF.